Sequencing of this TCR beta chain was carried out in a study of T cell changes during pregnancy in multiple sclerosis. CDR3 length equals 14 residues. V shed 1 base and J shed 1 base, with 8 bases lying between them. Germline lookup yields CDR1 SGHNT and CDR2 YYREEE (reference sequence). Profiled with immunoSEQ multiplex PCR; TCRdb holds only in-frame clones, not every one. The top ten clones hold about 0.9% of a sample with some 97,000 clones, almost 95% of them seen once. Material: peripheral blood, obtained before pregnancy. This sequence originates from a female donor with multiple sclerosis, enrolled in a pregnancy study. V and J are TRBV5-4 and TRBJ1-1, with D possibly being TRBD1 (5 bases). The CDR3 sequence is CASSLQGPNTEAFF. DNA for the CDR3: TGTGCCAGCAGCTTGCAGGGTCCGAACACTGAAGCTTTCTTT.